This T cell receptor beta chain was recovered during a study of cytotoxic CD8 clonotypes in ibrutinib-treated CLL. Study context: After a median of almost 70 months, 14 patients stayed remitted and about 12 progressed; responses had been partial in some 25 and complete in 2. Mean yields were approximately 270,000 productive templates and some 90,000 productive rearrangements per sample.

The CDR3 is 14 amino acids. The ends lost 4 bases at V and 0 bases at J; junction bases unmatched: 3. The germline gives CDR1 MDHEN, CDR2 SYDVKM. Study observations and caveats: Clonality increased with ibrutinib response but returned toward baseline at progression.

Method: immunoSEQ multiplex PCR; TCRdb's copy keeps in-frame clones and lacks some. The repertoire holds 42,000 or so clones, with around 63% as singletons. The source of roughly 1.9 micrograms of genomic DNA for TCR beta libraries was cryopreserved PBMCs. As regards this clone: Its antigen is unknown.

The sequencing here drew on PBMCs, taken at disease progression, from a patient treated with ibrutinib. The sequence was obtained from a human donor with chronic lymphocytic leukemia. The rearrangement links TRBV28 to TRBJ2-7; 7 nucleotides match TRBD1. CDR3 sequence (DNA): TGTGCCAGCAGTTCGACAGGGAGCTCCTACGAGCAGTACTTC. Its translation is CASSSTGSSYEQYF.